A single TCR beta chain is shown here with its context. Antigen: not known. The data derive from a study of T cell responses to AZD1222 COVID-19 vaccine. The study's findings and limits: Donors were largely white British and mainly female; clonal diversity was possibly underestimated. With two AZD1222 doses given, Spike-specific TCR breadth and depth both rose. Reportedly, nearly half the spike-specific TCRs target unmutated variant regions. CD4 TCRs linked to vaccination spanned spike, dominating at 160-218 and 743-854.

Only in-frame clones appear in the TCRdb table, and some are missing; sequencing was by immunoSEQ multiplex PCR. The data contain about 100,000 clones, over 75% of them singletons. This specimen was peripheral blood, taken on day 0 of MenACWY control vaccination. This TCR came from an adult in good health.

DNA of the CDR3: TGTGCCAGCTCACCGGAGGGCACTGAAGCTTTCTTT. It is translated as CASSPEGTEAFF. The rearrangement uses TRBV18 and TRBJ1-1; no definite D call. The V gene lost 3 bases and the J gene lost 4 bases, with 6 bases spanning the gap. Looked up from germline, CDR1 is KGHSH and CDR2 is LQKENI. This CDR3 region has 12 residues.